A selection of T cell receptor beta chains follows, all from one sample in a study of T cell responses to AZD1222 COVID-19 vaccine. Sequenced by immunoSEQ multiplex PCR; TCRdb stores in-frame clones only, minus some. The sample lists about 120,000 clones, 80% to 90% occurring once. The sequenced sample was peripheral blood, obtained on day 0 of AZD1222 vaccination. Receptors were obtained from an adult in good health. CDR3s include the opening cysteine and the closing phenylalanine or tryptophan. A D gene is named only where the DNA matches it firmly. Only some rows state a clone size, as once, few, many or a class for expanded clones.

j_gene	abundance	v_gene	d_gene	CDR3nt	CDR3aa
TRBJ2-7	.	TRBV29-1	TRBD2	TGCAGCGTGGTGGACGGGACTAGCGGGCCACAGTACTTC	CSVVDGTSGPQYF
TRBJ1-2	.	TRBV7-9	TRBD1	TGTGCCAGCAGCTCGTCCCGGGACAGGGGGCGGATAGGCTATGGCTACACCTTC	CASSSSRDRGRIGYGYTF
TRBJ2-1	.	TRBV9	TRBD1	TGTGCCAGCAGCTCTGGGACAGGGGGCACTGAGCAGTTCTTC	CASSSGTGGTEQFF
TRBJ2-3	.	TRBV5-1	.	TGCGCCAGCAGCTTGCCTAGCGTAGCCTTTGGGGGCACAGATACGCAGTATTTT	CASSLPSVAFGGTDTQYF
TRBJ1-1	.	TRBV7-3	.	TGTGCCAGCAGTCTTACTGGGACTGAAGCTTTCTTT	CASSLTGTEAFF
TRBJ1-2	.	TRBV18	TRBD1	TGTGCCAGCTCAAAGGGACAGGGCAATAACTATGGCTACACCTTC	CASSKGQGNNYGYTF
TRBJ2-1	.	TRBV27	.	TGTGCCAGCAGTTTATATGGGGCCCCTCCTTTTTGGAATGAGCAGTTCTTC	CASSLYGAPPFWNEQFF
TRBJ2-3	.	TRBV18	.	TGTGCCAGCTCACCACGGCTAACAGATACGCAGTATTTT	CASSPRLTDTQYF
TRBJ1-2	once	TRBV23-1	.	TGCGCCAGCAGACACGAGGCCCAGGGTCCTAACTATGGCTACACCTTC	CASRHEAQGPNYGYTF
TRBJ2-1	.	TRBV19	.	TGTGCCAGTAGTACCGGACGGGAGCAGTTCTTC	CASSTGREQFF
TRBJ2-1	.	TRBV27	.	TGTGCCAGCAGTTTATCCGCGTCCCTCTACAATGAGCAGTTCTTC	CASSLSASLYNEQFF
TRBJ1-2	.	TRBV28	TRBD1	TGCGCCTCCGGGACAGGGGCTAGGAACTATGGCTACACCTTC	CASGTGARNYGYTF
TRBJ2-5	once	TRBV6-5	TRBD1	TGTGCCAGCAGTTACGATAGGACAGGGGAAGAGACCCAGTACTTC	CASSYDRTGEETQYF
TRBJ1-5	.	TRBV19	.	TGTGCCAGTAGTATCCAGGGAAGTCAGCCCCAGCATTTT	CASSIQGSQPQHF
TRBJ2-3	once	TRBV3-1/TRBV3-2	.	TGTGCCAGCAGCCGCCGGGACCCCGATGCAGATACGCAGTATTTT	CASSRRDPDADTQYF
TRBJ1-1	.	TRBV28	.	TGTGCCAGCAGTCCCCGCCGCGGTTTGATGAACACTGAAGCTTTCTTT	CASSPRRGLMNTEAFF
TRBJ1-2	.	TRBV4-1	.	TGCGCCAGCAGCCAAGATTTTATATCCCCCAGGGTTAATGGCTACACCTTC	CASSQDFISPRVNGYTF
TRBJ1-4	.	TRBV7-8	.	TGTGCCAGCAGCTTAGGCTCTATAGGACCCTTTCGTGAAAAACTGTTTTTT	CASSLGSIGPFREKLFF
TRBJ2-4	.	TRBV5-1	TRBD2	TGCGCCAGCAGCCCGGGACTAGCGGGGGTAGTCAAAAACATTCAGTACTTC	CASSPGLAGVVKNIQYF
TRBJ1-6	.	TRBV18	TRBD1	TGTGCCAGCTCACCGGACGGGACAGGCCTTTCCCTGCGCCATTCACCCCTCCACTTT	CASSPDGTGLSLRHSPLHF
TRBJ2-7	.	TRBV7-5	.	TGTGTCAGAAGCTTAAAGTTGACTAGCGGGACCGCGACCTACGAGCAGTACTTC	CVRSLKLTSGTATYEQYF
TRBJ1-2	.	TRBV28	.	TGTGCCAGCAGTTGGGCAGTCTTGCATGGCTACACCTTC	CASSWAVLHGYTF
TRBJ2-1	.	TRBV2	.	TGTGCCAGCAGTGAACAACTAGCCTACAATGAGCAGTTCTTC	CASSEQLAYNEQFF
TRBJ2-3	.	TRBV24-1	TRBD2	TGTGCCACCAGGGATAATTTCCGGGGGGGCAGCACAGATACGCAGTATTTT	CATRDNFRGGSTDTQYF
TRBJ1-6	.	TRBV6-5	.	TGTGCCAGCAGCCGGGGACTGCTAGCTAATTCACCCCTCCACTTT	CASSRGLLANSPLHF
TRBJ2-4	.	TRBV19	.	TGTGCCAGTAGTCCCGCCCGGGAAAACATTCAGTACTTC	CASSPARENIQYF
TRBJ2-7	medium-sized	TRBV9	.	TGTGCCAGCAGCCCACGCACGACAATCATTTACGAGCAGTACTTC	CASSPRTTIIYEQYF
TRBJ1-1	.	TRBV5-4	.	TGTGCCAGCAGCCCCCGCGGGACGGGAACTGAAGCTTTCTTT	CASSPRGTGTEAFF
TRBJ2-6	.	TRBV6-2/TRBV6-3	.	TGTGCCAGCAGTTACGGGGTCTCTGGGGCCAACGTCCTGACTTTC	CASSYGVSGANVLTF
TRBJ2-7	once	TRBV4-2	.	TGTGCCAGCAGCCACCGAACAGGGCTCTCCTACGAGCAGTACTTC	CASSHRTGLSYEQYF
TRBJ1-5	.	TRBV6-2/TRBV6-3	.	TGTGCCAGCAGTTACAGTGTGGGGAGCAATCAGCCCCAGCATTTT	CASSYSVGSNQPQHF
TRBJ2-5	.	TRBV27	.	TGTGCCAGCAGGAGTCCGGGACGGGGAGAGACCCAGTACTTC	CASRSPGRGETQYF
TRBJ1-2	.	TRBV10-3	TRBD1	TGTGCCATCAGTGAGGACAGGGCGGGTGGCTACACCTTC	CAISEDRAGGYTF
TRBJ1-6	.	TRBV4-1	TRBD1	TGCGCCAGCAGCCGCGGACAGGGCGGGGTAGGGTCACCCCTCCACTTT	CASSRGQGGVGSPLHF
TRBJ1-1	few	TRBV29-1	.	TGCAGCGCCACGACCAACACTGAAGCTTTCTTT	CSATTNTEAFF
TRBJ1-2	.	TRBV27	TRBD1	TGTGCCAGCCATCGGGCTGGACAGGGCTTGGGCTACACCTTC	CASHRAGQGLGYTF
TRBJ2-1	.	TRBV4-2	TRBD2	TGTGCCAGCAGCCAAGAAATAGCGGGAATATACAATGAGCAGTTCTTC	CASSQEIAGIYNEQFF
TRBJ1-1	.	TRBV5-5	.	TGTGCCAGCAGCTTGGGGGGAACTGCGGCGCGGAACACTGAAGCTTTCTTT	CASSLGGTAARNTEAFF
TRBJ2-5	once	TRBV7-9	TRBD2	TGTGCCAGCAGCTTAATTGCGGGGGGGCCGAGAGAGACCCAGTACTTC	CASSLIAGGPRETQYF
TRBJ1-2	.	TRBV29-1	.	TGCAGCGTTGAGCCGGCGGGTCGAGGGAACGGCTACACCTTC	CSVEPAGRGNGYTF
TRBJ2-3	.	TRBV28	.	TGTGCCAGCAGACGCTTGGTAAGCCGGGCTAGCACAGATACGCAGTATTTT	CASRRLVSRASTDTQYF
TRBJ2-7	.	TRBV7-9	.	TGTGCCAGCAGCTTAGGTACCTACGAGCAGTACTTC	CASSLGTYEQYF
TRBJ2-7	.	TRBV5-1	TRBD2	TGCGCCAGCAGCTTGGACGGGACTAGCGGGGGGGCAGCCGAGCAGTACTTC	CASSLDGTSGGAAEQYF
TRBJ2-1	.	TRBV6-2/TRBV6-3	.	TGTGCCAGCAGTTACGACCAGGGCCCGTTCTTC	CASSYDQGPFF
TRBJ1-2	.	TRBV28	TRBD1	TGTGCCAGCAGTTTATACCGAGGGGGCAACTATGGCTACACCTTC	CASSLYRGGNYGYTF
TRBJ1-3	few	TRBV7-2	.	TGTGCCAGCAGCTTAATGTCATACAGCCCTGGAAACACCATATATTTT	CASSLMSYSPGNTIYF
TRBJ2-7	.	TRBV11-2	.	TGTGCCAGCAGACCCTTAGGGTACGAGCAGTACTTC	CASRPLGYEQYF
TRBJ2-1	.	TRBV19	.	TGTGCCAGTACCTCTTCCCCCTACAATGAGCAGTTCTTC	CASTSSPYNEQFF
TRBJ1-5	.	TRBV28	.	TGTGCCAGCGAGTTTAAGGGCAACAGCAGACAGCCCCAGCATTTT	CASEFKGNSRQPQHF
TRBJ1-5	.	TRBV24-1	TRBD1	TGTGCCACCAGTGAACCGGGACAGCCCAATCAGCCCCAGCATTTT	CATSEPGQPNQPQHF
TRBJ2-3	.	TRBV11-2	.	TGTGCCAGCAGCTTAGGAAGTCACATTAGCACAGATACGCAGTATTTT	CASSLGSHISTDTQYF
TRBJ2-5	.	TRBV7-3	TRBD1	TGTGCCAGCAGCTTTTCAGGGGGAGAGACCCAGTACTTC	CASSFSGGETQYF
TRBJ1-1	.	TRBV6-5	.	TGTGCCAGCAGTTTTCAGATGAACACTGAAGCTTTCTTT	CASSFQMNTEAFF
TRBJ2-5	.	TRBV30	TRBD2	TGTGCCTGGAGTGGACTAGCGGGAGTTCGGACCCAGTACTTC	CAWSGLAGVRTQYF
TRBJ1-3	.	TRBV28	.	TGTGCCAGCAGTCATCCGGGCCCCGGAAACACCATATATTTT	CASSHPGPGNTIYF
TRBJ1-2	few	TRBV6-1	TRBD1	TGTGCCAGCAGTGAGTACTACAGGGGGTCCTATGGCTACACCTTC	CASSEYYRGSYGYTF
TRBJ1-1	.	TRBV7-9	.	TGTGCCAGCAGCTTAGGCGGGGGCACTGAAGCTTTCTTT	CASSLGGGTEAFF
TRBJ1-2	once	TRBV2	.	TGTGCCAGCAGTGAAGTGGGGGGACGAGGCTACACCTTC	CASSEVGGRGYTF
TRBJ1-3	.	TRBV13	.	TGTGCCAGCAGCCTCCGCGGGGCAGCCCGCTCTGGAAACACCATATATTTT	CASSLRGAARSGNTIYF
TRBJ2-1	.	TRBV9	TRBD2	TGTGCCAGCAGCGACCTAGCGGGGGACTACAATGAGCAGTTCTTC	CASSDLAGDYNEQFF